This T cell receptor (beta chain) was captured in a study of blood T cell repertoires in COVID-19. Study-wide context: PBMCs, B-cell-depleted T cells, or T cells were the source of the cDNA or gDNA that made up the material.

The protocol was immunoSEQ multiplex PCR, while the TCRdb copy is restricted to in-frame clones and leaves out a portion. The sample consists of over 90,000 clones, more than 85% of them appearing once. Between the trimmed V and J ends, which lost 4 bases and 2 bases, there was a span of 12 bases. Germline V CDR1 and CDR2: ENHRY, SYGVKD. CDR3 length: 15 amino acids. The clonotype comes from a man between 18 and 29 years old with acute or convalescent COVID-19. Sequencing was done on a sample of peripheral blood. The gene calls are TRBV10-3 and TRBJ1-5, with a possible D match to TRBD1 (5 bases). The CDR3, as DNA: TGTGCCATCAGTGTAGGCACAGGCGGCAATCAGCCCCAGCATTTT. Translated: CAISVGTGGNQPQHF.